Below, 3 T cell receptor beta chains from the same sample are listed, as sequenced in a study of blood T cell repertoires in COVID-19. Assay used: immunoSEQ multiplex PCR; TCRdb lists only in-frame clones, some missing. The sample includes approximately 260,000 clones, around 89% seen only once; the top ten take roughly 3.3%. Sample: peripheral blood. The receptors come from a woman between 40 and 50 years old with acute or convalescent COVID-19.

CDR3 loop: CASNPQGAEKLFF. The CDR3 DNA reads as TGTGCCAGTAACCCCCAGGGGGCTGAAAAACTGTTTTTT. The chain joins TRBV19 to TRBJ1-4; the match to TRBD1 covers 8 bases. J gave up 7 bases and V 7 bases, and 5 bases lay outside the gene matches. The CDR3 contains 13 residues. CDR1 LNHDA and CDR2 SQIVND come from the germline V gene (reference sequence).

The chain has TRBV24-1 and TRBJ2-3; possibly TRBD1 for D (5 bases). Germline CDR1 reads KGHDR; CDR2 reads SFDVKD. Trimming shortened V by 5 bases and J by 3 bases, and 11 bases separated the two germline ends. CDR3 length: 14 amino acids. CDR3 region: CATSGTAGTDTQYF. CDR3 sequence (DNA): TGTGCCACCAGTGGAACGGCAGGGACAGATACGCAGTATTTT.

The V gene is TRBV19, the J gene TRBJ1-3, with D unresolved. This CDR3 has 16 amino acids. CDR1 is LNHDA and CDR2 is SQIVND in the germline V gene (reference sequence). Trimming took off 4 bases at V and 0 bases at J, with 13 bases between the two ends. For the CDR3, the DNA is TGTGCCAGTAGTACCCAATGGAGTTACTCTGGAAACACCATATATTTT. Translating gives CASSTQWSYSGNTIYF.